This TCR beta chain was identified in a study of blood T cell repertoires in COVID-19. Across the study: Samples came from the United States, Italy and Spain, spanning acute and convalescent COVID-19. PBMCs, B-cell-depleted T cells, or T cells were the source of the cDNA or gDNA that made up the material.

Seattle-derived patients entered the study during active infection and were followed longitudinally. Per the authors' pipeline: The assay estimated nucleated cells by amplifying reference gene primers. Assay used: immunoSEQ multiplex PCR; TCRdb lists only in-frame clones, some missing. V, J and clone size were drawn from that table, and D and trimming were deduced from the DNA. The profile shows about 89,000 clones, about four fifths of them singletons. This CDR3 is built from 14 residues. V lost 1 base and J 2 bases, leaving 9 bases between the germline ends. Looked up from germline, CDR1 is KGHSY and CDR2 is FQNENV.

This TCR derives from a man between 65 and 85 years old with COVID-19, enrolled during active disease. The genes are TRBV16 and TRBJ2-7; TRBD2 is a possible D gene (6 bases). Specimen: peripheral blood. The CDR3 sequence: CASSQFWGAYEQYF. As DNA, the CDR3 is TGTGCCAGCAGCCAATTTTGGGGGGCCTACGAGCAGTACTTC.